The present T cell receptor beta chain was sequenced within a study of glioma-infiltrating T cells after dendritic cell vaccination. The time point here: after dendritic cell vaccination, including at tumor progression/relapse. The immunoSEQ assay amplified TCRB CDR3 from up to roughly 2 ug DNA. Amplification used 60 V beta primers and 13 J beta primers. Sequenced by immunoSEQ multiplex PCR; TCRdb stores in-frame clones only, minus some. The sample holds more than 95,000 clones; roughly 90% are singletons and the top ten take over 2.5%. V dropped 5 bases and J dropped 4 bases, with 11 bases sitting between them. Germline-derived CDR1 and CDR2 are SGHVS and FQNEAQ. The CDR3 has 13 amino acids.

This chain joins TRBV7-8 and TRBJ1-2; D call uncertain. The specimen was blood, collected after dendritic cell vaccination. This sequence was found in a human donor with glioblastoma. The CDR3 loop is CASSGAVTYGYTF. As DNA, the CDR3 is TGTGCCAGCAGCGGAGCGGTGACCTATGGCTACACCTTC. Together with reference TRBV7-8 and TRBJ1-2, the CDR3 gives the full variable domain: GAGVSQSPRYKVAKRGQDVALRCDPISGHVSLFWYQQALGQGPEFLTYFQNEAQLDKSGLPSDRFFAERPEGSVSTLKIQRTQQEDSAVYLCASSGAVTYGYTFGSGTRLTVV.